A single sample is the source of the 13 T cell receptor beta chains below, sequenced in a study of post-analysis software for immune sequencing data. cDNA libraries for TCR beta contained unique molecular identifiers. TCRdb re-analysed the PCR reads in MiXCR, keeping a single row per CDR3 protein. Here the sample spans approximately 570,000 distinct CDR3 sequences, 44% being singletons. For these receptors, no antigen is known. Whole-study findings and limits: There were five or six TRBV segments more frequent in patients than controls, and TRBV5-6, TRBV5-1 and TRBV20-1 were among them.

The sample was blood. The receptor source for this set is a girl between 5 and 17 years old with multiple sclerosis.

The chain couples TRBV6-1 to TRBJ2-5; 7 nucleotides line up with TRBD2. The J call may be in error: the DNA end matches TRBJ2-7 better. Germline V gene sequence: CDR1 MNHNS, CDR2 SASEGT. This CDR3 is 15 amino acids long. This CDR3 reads CASSALTGGNYEQYF. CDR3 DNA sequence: TGTGCCAGCAGTGCCTTGACGGGGGGAAACTACGAGCAGTACTTC.

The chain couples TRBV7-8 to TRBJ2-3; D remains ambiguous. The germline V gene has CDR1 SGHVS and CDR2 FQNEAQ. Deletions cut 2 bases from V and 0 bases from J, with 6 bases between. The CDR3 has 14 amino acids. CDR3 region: CASSLFWSTDTQYF. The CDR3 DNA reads TGTGCCAGCAGCTTATTTTGGAGCACAGATACGCAGTATTTT.

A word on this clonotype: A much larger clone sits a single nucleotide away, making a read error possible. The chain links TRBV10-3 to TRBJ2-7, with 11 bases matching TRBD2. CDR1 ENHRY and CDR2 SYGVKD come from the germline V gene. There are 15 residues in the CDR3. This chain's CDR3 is CAIRTGTSGTYERYF. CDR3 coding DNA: TGTGCCATCAGAACCGGGACTAGCGGTACCTACGAGCGGTACTTC.

The DNA for the CDR3 is TGTGCCATCAGTGAGTCGACTCGGGTGAATTCACCCCTCCACTTT. This sequence encodes CAISESTRVNSPLHF. The chain combines TRBV10-3 with TRBJ1-6; no reliable D call. CDR3 size: 15 residues. Germline V CDR1 and CDR2: ENHRY, SYGVKD. V dropped 0 bases and J dropped 7 bases, with 10 bases sitting between them.

CDR3 amino acids: CASSLRGSGSSYEQYF. DNA for the CDR3: TGCGCCAGCAGCTTGCGGGGCAGCGGGAGTAGCTACGAGCAGTACTTC. This sequence joins TRBV5-1 and TRBJ2-7; the match to TRBD2 covers 8 bases. The CDR3 consists of 16 residues. Trimming took 1 base from V and 3 from J; bases not matched to a gene: 9. Per the germline V gene, CDR1 is SGHRS and CDR2 is YFSETQ.

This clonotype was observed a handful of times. The CDR3 nucleotides are TGTGCCAGCAGTTCGGACTATGGGCCCTCCTACAATGAGCAGTTCTTC. It encodes CASSSDYGPSYNEQFF. The chain uses TRBV12-3 or TRBV12-4 and TRBJ2-1; TRBD2 might be the D (6 bases). V dropped 4 bases and J dropped 0 bases, with 13 bases sitting between them. The CDR3 is 16 amino acids.

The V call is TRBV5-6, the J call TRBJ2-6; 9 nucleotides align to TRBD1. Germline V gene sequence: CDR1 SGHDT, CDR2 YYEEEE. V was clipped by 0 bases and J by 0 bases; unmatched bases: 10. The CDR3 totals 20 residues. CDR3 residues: CASSLEGDREDPSGANVLTF. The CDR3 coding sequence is TGTGCCAGCAGCTTGGAGGGGGACAGGGAGGACCCCTCTGGGGCCAACGTCCTGACTTTC.

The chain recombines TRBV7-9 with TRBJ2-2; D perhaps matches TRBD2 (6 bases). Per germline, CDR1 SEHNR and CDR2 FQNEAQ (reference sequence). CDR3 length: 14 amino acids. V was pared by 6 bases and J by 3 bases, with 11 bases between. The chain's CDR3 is CASSRDSHTGELFF. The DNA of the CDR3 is TGTGCCAGCAGTCGGGACTCCCACACCGGGGAGCTGTTTTTT. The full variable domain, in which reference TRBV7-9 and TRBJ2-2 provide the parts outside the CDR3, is DTGVSQNPRHKITKRGQNVTFRCDPISEHNRLYWYRQTLGQGPEFLTYFQNEAQLEKSRLLSDRFSAERPKGSFSTLEIQRTEQGDSAMYLCASSRDSHTGELFFGEGSRLTVL.

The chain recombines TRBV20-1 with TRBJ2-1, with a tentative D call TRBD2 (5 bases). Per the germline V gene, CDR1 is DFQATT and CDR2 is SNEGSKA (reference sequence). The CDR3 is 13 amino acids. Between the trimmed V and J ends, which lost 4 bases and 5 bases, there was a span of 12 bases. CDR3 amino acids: CSAIDGVHNEQFF. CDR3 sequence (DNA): TGCAGTGCTATTGACGGGGTCCACAATGAGCAGTTCTTC.

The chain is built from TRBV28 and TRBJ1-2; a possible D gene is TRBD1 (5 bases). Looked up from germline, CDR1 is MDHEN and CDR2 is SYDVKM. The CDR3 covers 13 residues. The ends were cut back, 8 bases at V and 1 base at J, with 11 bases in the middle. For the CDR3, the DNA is TGTGCCAGCCTGGGGGACGTTAACTATGGCTACACCTTC. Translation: CASLGDVNYGYTF.

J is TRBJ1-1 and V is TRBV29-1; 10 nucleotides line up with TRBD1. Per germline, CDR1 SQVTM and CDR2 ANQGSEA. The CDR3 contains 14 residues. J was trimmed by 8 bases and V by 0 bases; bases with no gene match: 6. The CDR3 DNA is TGCAGCGTTGAAGATCAGGACAGGGGGTGGGAAGCTTTCTTT. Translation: CSVEDQDRGWEAFF. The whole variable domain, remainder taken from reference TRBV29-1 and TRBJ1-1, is SAVISQKPSRDICQRGTSLTIQCQVDSQVTMMFWYRQQPGQSLTLIATANQGSEATYESGFVIDKFPISRPNLTFSTLTVSNMSPEDSSIYLCSVEDQDRGWEAFFGQGTRLTVV.

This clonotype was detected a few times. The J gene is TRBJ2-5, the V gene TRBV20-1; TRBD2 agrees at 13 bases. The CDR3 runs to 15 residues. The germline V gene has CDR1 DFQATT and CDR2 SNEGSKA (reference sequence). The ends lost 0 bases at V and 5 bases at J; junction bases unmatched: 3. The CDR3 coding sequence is TGCAGTGCTAGAGATGGGGGACTAGCGGGGGAGACCCAGTACTTC. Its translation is CSARDGGLAGETQYF.

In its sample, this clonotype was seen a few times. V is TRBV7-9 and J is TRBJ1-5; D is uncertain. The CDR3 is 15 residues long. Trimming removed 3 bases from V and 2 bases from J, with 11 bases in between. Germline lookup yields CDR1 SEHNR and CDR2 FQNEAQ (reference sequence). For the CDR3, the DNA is TGTGCCAGCAGCTTCGGCAGACTCGGCAATCAGCCCCAGCATTTT. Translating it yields CASSFGRLGNQPQHF.